The rows below give T cell receptor beta chains drawn from one sample of a study of identical twins' blood T cells. Each CDR3 protein is one row after TCRdb ran MiXCR on the 5' RACE reads. The table has hundreds of thousands of distinct CDR3 sequences, roughly 27% seen once; the top ten hold 6% to 7%. Specimen: PBMCs. Every receptor here comes from a woman aged 18 to 49 in good health. Each CDR3 is given with its conserved first and last residue. A D gene is named only where the DNA matches it firmly.

CDR3 length	V gene	D gene	J gene	CDR3 protein
13	TRBV12-3/TRBV12-4	.	TRBJ1-5	CASSLNGYQPQHF
13	TRBV27	.	TRBJ1-2	CASSLVGGNGYTF
16	TRBV6-5	.	TRBJ2-7	CASSYGPGRDSYEQYF
13	TRBV7-2	.	TRBJ1-1	CAISSSMNTEAFF
15	TRBV11-1	TRBD2	TRBJ2-3	CASSYTSGGGETQYF
16	TRBV7-6	TRBD1	TRBJ2-1	CASSLGDRGGYNEQFF
12	TRBV5-1	.	TRBJ1-2	CASSMFNYGYTF
14	TRBV6-5	.	TRBJ2-5	CASSYRGNQETQYF
14	TRBV14	.	TRBJ2-1	CASQISSSYNEQFF
13	TRBV10-3	.	TRBJ2-1	CAISERVGNEQFF
15	TRBV4-1	.	TRBJ1-2	CASSPEKRVDGGYTF
15	TRBV7-2	.	TRBJ1-4	CASSPQTFRNEKLFF
15	TRBV5-1	.	TRBJ2-2	CASSPPRAGTGELFF
13	TRBV19	.	TRBJ2-7	CASSIAGAYEQYF
15	TRBV5-6	TRBD1	TRBJ1-3	CASSYGTGSGNTIYF
13	TRBV12-3/TRBV12-4	.	TRBJ1-1	CASTLVLDTEAFF
15	TRBV3-1	.	TRBJ2-5	CASSQDRARTETQYF
14	TRBV5-1	.	TRBJ2-7	CASSLGLLAYEQYF
13	TRBV2	.	TRBJ1-6	CASSGQYNSPLHF
12	TRBV12-3/TRBV12-4	.	TRBJ2-3	CASGLAGDTQYF
15	TRBV29-1	.	TRBJ2-3	CSAQNQGQRTDTQYF
17	TRBV5-1	.	TRBJ1-3	CASSLQAGPSSGNTIYF